A single sample is the source of the 27 T cell receptor beta chains below, sequenced in a study of somatic mutations in cytotoxic T cells in rheumatoid arthritis. Measured with immunoSEQ multiplex PCR; TCRdb has only the in-frame clones, and not every one. The sample carries 20,000 to 25,000 clones, about four fifths recorded once. The source material was CD8+ T cells sorted from blood. The receptors originated from an adult with rheumatoid arthritis.

The V gene is TRBV7-6, the J gene TRBJ1-4, with D unresolved. The ends were cut back, 1 base at V and 7 bases at J, with 13 bases in the middle. The CDR3 has 15 amino acids. Germline CDR1 is SGHVS and CDR2 is FNYEAQ. The CDR3: CASSLGRTNFEKLFF. CDR3 in DNA: TGTGCCAGCAGCTTAGGCAGGACCAATTTTGAAAAACTGTTTTTT.

This clone was counted a few times. The chain carries TRBV7-6 and TRBJ1-3; maybe TRBD1 (5 bases). This CDR3 has 14 residues. The V end was cut by 1 base, the J end by 14 bases, with 18 bases between. Germline loops: CDR1 SGHVS, CDR2 FNYEAQ. The CDR3 sequence: CASSLGTRTTKVYF. The CDR3 nucleotides read TGTGCCAGCAGCTTAGGGACACGGACCACCAAGGTATATTTT. The full variable domain, with the rest looked up from reference TRBV7-6 and TRBJ1-3, is GAGVSQSPRYKVTKRGQDVALRCDPISGHVSLYWYRQALGQGPEFLTYFNYEAQQDKSGLPNDRFSAERPEGSISTLTIQRTEQRDSAMYRCASSLGTRTTKVYFGEGSWLTVV.

The chain couples TRBV23-1 to TRBJ2-2, with 10 positions matching TRBD1. TRBV23-1 is treated as an ORF (open reading frame) with a function not yet certain. Trimming at V came to 3 bases and at J to 7 bases, leaving 11 bases not matched to a gene. The CDR3 totals 17 residues. The chain's CDR3 is CASSQYYDRGRSGELFF. Here the CDR3 DNA reads TGCGCCAGCAGTCAGTACTATGACAGGGGGCGAAGCGGGGAGCTGTTTTTT.

V usage is TRBV19 and J usage is TRBJ1-5; D call uncertain. The germline CDR1 and CDR2 sequences are LNHDA and SQIVND (reference sequence). V lost 7 bases to trimming and J lost 1 base, with 14 bases between them. The CDR3 has 15 residues. The CDR3: CASTQIRQSNQPQHF. The CDR3 nucleotides read TGTGCCAGTACCCAGATCCGGCAGAGCAATCAGCCCCAGCATTTT.

This clone was found once. The J gene is TRBJ1-1, the V gene TRBV6-1; D is ambiguous. Germline V gives CDR1 MNHNS, CDR2 SASEGT. Trimming took off 7 bases at V and 1 base at J, with 13 bases between the two ends. The CDR3 totals 14 residues. The CDR3 region has the DNA TGTGCCAGCACCCCCGTCGGGTGGAACACTGAAGCTTTCTTT. Translation gives CASTPVGWNTEAFF.

The V gene is TRBV20-1, the J gene TRBJ2-5; unclear D gene. The J call may be in error: the DNA end matches TRBJ2-7 better. CDR1 and CDR2 (germline): DFQATT, SNEGSKA (reference sequence). This CDR3 is 11 amino acids long. CDR3 in DNA: TGCAGTGCTAGAATGCTCTACGAGCAGTACTTC. Residues: CSARMLYEQYF.

This rearrangement joins TRBV10-2 to TRBJ2-5; 10 bases align to TRBD2. V was clipped by 3 bases and J by 4 bases; unmatched bases: 17. The CDR3 loop spans 19 amino acids. Germline V lookup: CDR1 WSHSY, CDR2 SAAADI. The DNA of the CDR3 is TGCGCCAGCAGTGACCGGTCGGGGGAGCGGGGGGGACCCAGAGAGACCCAGTACTTC. This translates into CASSDRSGERGGPRETQYF.

By sample fraction, this clone is medium-sized (0.01 to 0.1%). This chain uses TRBV7-9 with TRBJ1-1; D is undetermined. V was shortened by 5 bases and J by 3 bases, with 1 base between the two germline ends. The germline gives CDR1 SEHNR, CDR2 FQNEAQ (reference sequence). The CDR3 sequence is 10 residues long. The CDR3 loop reads CASSHTEAFF. The CDR3 DNA sequence: TGTGCCAGCAGCCACACTGAAGCTTTCTTT.

The genes are TRBV10-3 and TRBJ2-3; 8 nucleotides align to TRBD1. Germline assignment: CDR1 ENHRY and CDR2 SYGVKD. The CDR3 length is 16 residues. V lost 7 bases to trimming and J lost 6 bases; unmatched junction nucleotides: 15. CDR3 nucleotides: TGTGCCATCAAATCCGGGACAGGACCTCTAAGGGATACGCAGTATTTT. It translates to CAIKSGTGPLRDTQYF.

V is TRBV12-1 and J is TRBJ2-3. TRBV12-1 is designated a pseudogene. This CDR3 comprises 14 residues. The CDR3 nucleotides read TGTGCCAGCAGCTTGGGATTCCTCCCAGATACGCAGTATTTT. Translated: CASSLGFLPDTQYF.

The CDR3 here is CAISESRERTPGPLGELFF. CDR3 DNA sequence: TGTGCCATCAGTGAGTCGAGGGAGAGGACACCGGGTCCCTTAGGGGAACTGTTTTTT. This sequence joins TRBV10-3 and TRBJ1-4; possible D gene TRBD1, 5 bases. Germline-derived CDR1 and CDR2 are ENHRY and SYGVKD. The CDR3 contains 19 residues. V was pared by 0 bases and J by 12 bases, with 29 bases between.

V and J are TRBV6-5 and TRBJ1-1; no clear D gene. Germline CDR1 MNHEY, CDR2 SVGAGI. Trimming removed 10 bases from V and 6 bases from J, with 12 bases in between. The CDR3 consists of 11 residues. The CDR3 is CATRNPPEAFF. The DNA for the CDR3 is TGTGCCACCCGAAACCCCCCTGAAGCTTTCTTT.

Of note for this clone: The junction shows a germline mismatch at one end, possibly a read error. The rearrangement joins TRBV11-2 to TRBJ2-7; D perhaps matches TRBD1 (6 bases). CDR1 is SGHAT and CDR2 is FQNNGV in the germline V gene. This CDR3 is built from 12 residues. The CDR3 region is CASSLDRYEQYF. CDR3 nucleotide sequence: TGTGCCAGCAGCCTAGACAGGTACGAGCAGTACTTC.

This clone was observed a single time. The gene calls are TRBV7-6 and TRBJ2-7; TRBD2 matches 9 bases. The V segment lost 6 bases and the J segment 1 base; nucleotides outside the gene matches: 4. Germline V gene data show CDR1 as SGHVS and CDR2 as FNYEAQ. This CDR3 has 14 residues. The CDR3 loop reads CASSHSGGSYEQYF. DNA for the CDR3: TGTGCCAGCAGTCATAGCGGGGGATCCTACGAGCAGTACTTC.

The rearrangement joins TRBV6-6 to TRBJ1-1; 8 bases agree with TRBD1. There are 16 residues in the CDR3. With V trimmed by 5 bases and J by 0 bases, 8 bases remained unmatched. CDR1 is MNHNY, CDR2 SVGAGI, per germline (reference sequence). CDR3 region: CASSTWTGSMNTEAFF. The CDR3 bases are TGTGCCAGCAGTACCTGGACAGGGTCCATGAACACTGAAGCTTTCTTT.

The chain uses TRBV18 and TRBJ2-7; 7 bases agree with TRBD2. J gave up 4 bases and V 2 bases, and 2 bases lay outside the gene matches. Germline V gives CDR1 KGHSH, CDR2 LQKENI. There are 13 residues in the CDR3. CDR3 amino acids: CASSPGGGYEQYF. In nucleotides, the CDR3 is TGTGCCAGCTCACCAGGGGGGGGATACGAGCAGTACTTC.

V usage is TRBV5-4 and J usage is TRBJ1-2; D is ambiguous. CDR1 and CDR2 from the germline V gene are SGHNT and YYREEE (reference sequence). Trimming left V 6 bases short and J 7 bases short, with 13 bases between. The CDR3 runs 12 residues. CDR3 in DNA: TGTGCCAGCACCCGACGGAATGCTGGCTACACCTTC. It specifies CASTRRNAGYTF.

The chain joins TRBV5-1 to TRBJ1-4, with D possibly TRBD1 on 6 matching bases. CDR1 and CDR2 from the germline V gene are SGHRS and YFSETQ. V shed 3 bases and J shed 6 bases, with 18 bases lying between them. This CDR3 is built from 16 residues. CDR3 DNA: TGCGCCAGCAGCTCGGCCCTGAGGGGGAATGATGAAAAACTGTTTTTT. Translated, it gives CASSSALRGNDEKLFF.

This chain connects TRBV13 to TRBJ2-5, with a tentative D call TRBD1 (6 bases). The CDR3 has 14 residues. V lost 5 bases and J lost 1, with 11 bases in between. Germline CDR1 reads PRHDT; CDR2 reads FYEKMQ (reference sequence). CDR3 DNA: TGTGCCAGCAGCGGCCGGACAGTCCAAGAGACCCAGTACTTC. This codes for CASSGRTVQETQYF.

This clone was seen only once. This chain links TRBV9 with TRBJ1-5; D is perhaps TRBD1 (5 bases). Germline loops: CDR1 SGDLS, CDR2 YYNGEE. This CDR3 contains 14 residues. V lost 4 bases and J 5 bases, leaving 13 bases between the germline ends. The CDR3 is CASSLGGDYQPQHF. The CDR3 coding sequence is TGTGCCAGCAGCCTCGGGGGGGATTATCAGCCCCAGCATTTT.

The chain combines TRBV27 with TRBJ1-2; a weak D match, TRBD1 (6 bases). Germline V CDR1 and CDR2: MNHEY, SMNVEV (reference sequence). This CDR3 is built from 17 residues. Trimming took 2 bases from V and 4 from J, leaving 20 bases between them. The CDR3 nucleotides read TGTGCCAGCAGTTTAAGGGGGGGGTCAGGGATATTCTATGGCTACACCTTC. Its translation: CASSLRGGSGIFYGYTF.

The chain recombines TRBV7-9 with TRBJ2-3; D unclear. With 3 bases removed from V and 5 bases from J, the gap between germline ends came to 9 bases. There are 13 residues in the CDR3. CDR1 is SEHNR and CDR2 is FQNEAQ in the germline V gene (reference sequence). CDR3 residues: CASSFDRVDTQYF. The DNA of the CDR3 is TGTGCCAGCAGCTTCGACCGTGTAGATACGCAGTATTTT.

The V call is TRBV11-3, the J call TRBJ1-6, with TRBD1 as a possible D gene (5 bases). The germline gives CDR1 SGHNT, CDR2 YENEEA. The length of the CDR3 is 17 residues. V lost 6 bases and J 8 bases, leaving 23 bases between the germline ends. The CDR3 reads CASSQMGRGPGYSPLHF. CDR3 in DNA: TGTGCCAGCAGTCAAATGGGGAGGGGCCCTGGATATTCACCCCTCCACTTT.

The CDR3 spells CAIRKDGYEQYF. The DNA of the CDR3 is TGTGCCATCAGAAAGGACGGCTACGAGCAGTACTTC. The V gene is TRBV10-3, the J gene TRBJ2-7, with unresolved D. The CDR3 loop spans 12 amino acids. Germline values: CDR1 ENHRY, CDR2 SYGVKD. Trimming shortened V by 6 bases and J by 3 bases, and 9 bases separated the two germline ends.

The chain has TRBV18 and TRBJ2-2; D remains ambiguous. This CDR3 is 15 amino acids long. Germline CDR1 is KGHSH and CDR2 is LQKENI. V lost 1 base, J lost 2 bases, and 8 bases lay in between. DNA of the CDR3: TGTGCCAGCTCACCACAGGGCTTCAACACCGGGGAGCTGTTTTTT. It is translated as CASSPQGFNTGELFF.

The chain combines TRBV2 with TRBJ2-2; a possible D gene is TRBD1 (6 bases). The CDR3 is 14 amino acids. In germline, CDR1 is SNHLY, CDR2 FYNNEI. V was pared by 8 bases and J by 0 bases, with 10 bases between. In DNA form, the CDR3 reads TGTGCCAGCCAGGGACAAACGAACACCGGGGAGCTGTTTTTT. As protein: CASQGQTNTGELFF.

This clone showed up just once. The gene calls are TRBV7-9 and TRBJ2-1; a weak D match, TRBD2 (6 bases). From germline, CDR1 is SEHNR and CDR2 FQNEAQ (reference sequence). The CDR3 is 16 amino acids. V lost 6 bases and J lost 8, with 23 bases in between. The CDR3 sequence: CASRRPGLAKLDEQFF. CDR3 DNA sequence: TGTGCCAGCAGGCGGCCGGGACTCGCGAAATTGGATGAGCAGTTCTTC. The entire variable domain, with the rest obtained from reference TRBV7-9 and TRBJ2-1, is as follows: DTGVSQNPRHKITKRGQNVTFRCDPISEHNRLYWYRQTLGQGPEFLTYFQNEAQLEKSRLLSDRFSAERPKGSFSTLEIQRTEQGDSAMYLCASRRPGLAKLDEQFFGPGTRLTVL.